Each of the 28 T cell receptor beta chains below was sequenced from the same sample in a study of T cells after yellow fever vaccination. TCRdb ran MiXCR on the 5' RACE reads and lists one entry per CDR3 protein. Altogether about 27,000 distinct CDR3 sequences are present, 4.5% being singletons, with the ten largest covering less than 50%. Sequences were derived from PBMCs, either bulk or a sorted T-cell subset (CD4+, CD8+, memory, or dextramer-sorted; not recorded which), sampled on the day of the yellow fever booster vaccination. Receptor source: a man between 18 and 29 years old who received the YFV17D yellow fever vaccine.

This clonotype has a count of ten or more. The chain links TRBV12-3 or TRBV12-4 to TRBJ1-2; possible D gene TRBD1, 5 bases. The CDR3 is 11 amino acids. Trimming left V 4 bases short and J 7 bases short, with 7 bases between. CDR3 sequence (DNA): TGTGCCAGCAGTTGGGGGGGTGGCTACACCTTC. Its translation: CASSWGGGYTF.

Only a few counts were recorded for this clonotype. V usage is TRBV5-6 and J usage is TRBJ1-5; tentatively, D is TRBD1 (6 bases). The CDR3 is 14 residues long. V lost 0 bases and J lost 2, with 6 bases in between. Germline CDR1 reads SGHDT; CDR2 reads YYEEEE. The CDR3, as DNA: TGTGCCAGCAGCTTGGAGGGGGGCAATCAGCCCCAGCATTTT. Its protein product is CASSLEGGNQPQHF.

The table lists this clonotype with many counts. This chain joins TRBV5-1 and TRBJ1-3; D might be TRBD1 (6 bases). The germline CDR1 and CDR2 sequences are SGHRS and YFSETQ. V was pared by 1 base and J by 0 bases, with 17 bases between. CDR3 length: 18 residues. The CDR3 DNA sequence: TGCGCCAGCAGCTTGTCTGACTCCGGGACAAGCTCTGGAAACACCATATATTTT. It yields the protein CASSLSDSGTSSGNTIYF.

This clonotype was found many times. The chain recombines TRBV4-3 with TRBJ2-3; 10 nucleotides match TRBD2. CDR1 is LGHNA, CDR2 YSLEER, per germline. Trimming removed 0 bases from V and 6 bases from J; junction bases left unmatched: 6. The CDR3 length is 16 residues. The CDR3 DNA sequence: TGCGCCAGCAGCCAAGATGCCAGCGGGGGGGTGGATACGCAGTATTTT. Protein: CASSQDASGGVDTQYF.

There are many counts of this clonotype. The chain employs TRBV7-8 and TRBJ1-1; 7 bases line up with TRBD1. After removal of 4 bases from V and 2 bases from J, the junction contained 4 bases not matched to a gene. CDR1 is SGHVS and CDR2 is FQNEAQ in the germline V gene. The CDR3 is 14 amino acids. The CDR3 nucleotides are TGTGCCAGCAGCTCGACAGGGTATAACACTGAAGCTTTCTTT. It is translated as CASSSTGYNTEAFF.

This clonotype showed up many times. The CDR3 loop is CASSLALVTQETQYF. The DNA of the CDR3 is TGCGCCAGCAGCTTGGCCTTGGTAACACAAGAGACCCAGTACTTC. The V call is TRBV5-1, the J call TRBJ2-5; D is ambiguous. This CDR3 spans 15 amino acids. Germline V lookup: CDR1 SGHRS, CDR2 YFSETQ. V lost 0 bases, J lost 2 bases, and 11 bases lay in between.

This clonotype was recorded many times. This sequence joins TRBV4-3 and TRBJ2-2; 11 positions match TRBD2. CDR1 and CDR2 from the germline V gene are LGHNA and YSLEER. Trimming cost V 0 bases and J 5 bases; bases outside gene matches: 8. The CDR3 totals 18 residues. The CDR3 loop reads CASSQELAGAARTGELFF. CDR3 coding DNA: TGCGCCAGCAGCCAAGAACTAGCGGGGGCCGCGAGGACCGGGGAGCTGTTTTTT.

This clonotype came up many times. Here the CDR3 DNA reads TGCAGCGTTGAAGATAGGGGTGATAGGACCGGGGAGCTGTTTTTT. Translated: CSVEDRGDRTGELFF. J is TRBJ2-2 and V is TRBV29-1, with TRBD1 as a possible D gene (5 bases). The CDR3 totals 15 residues. V lost 0 bases and J 5 bases, leaving 13 bases between the germline ends. Germline CDR1 is SQVTM and CDR2 is ANQGSEA.

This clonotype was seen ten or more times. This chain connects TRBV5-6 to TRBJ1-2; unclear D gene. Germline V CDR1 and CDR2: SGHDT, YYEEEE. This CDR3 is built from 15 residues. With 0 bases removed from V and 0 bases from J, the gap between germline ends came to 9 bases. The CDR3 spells CASSLVTLTNYGYTF. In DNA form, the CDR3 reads TGTGCCAGCAGCTTGGTGACATTGACTAACTATGGCTACACCTTC.

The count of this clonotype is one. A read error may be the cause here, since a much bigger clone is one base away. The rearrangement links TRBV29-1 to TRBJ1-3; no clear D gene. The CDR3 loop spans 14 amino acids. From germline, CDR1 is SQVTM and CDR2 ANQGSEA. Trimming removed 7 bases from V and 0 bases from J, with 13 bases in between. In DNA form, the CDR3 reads TGCAGCGAAAGCGAGGTTTCCTCTGGAAACACCATATATTTT. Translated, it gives CSESEVSSGNTIYF.

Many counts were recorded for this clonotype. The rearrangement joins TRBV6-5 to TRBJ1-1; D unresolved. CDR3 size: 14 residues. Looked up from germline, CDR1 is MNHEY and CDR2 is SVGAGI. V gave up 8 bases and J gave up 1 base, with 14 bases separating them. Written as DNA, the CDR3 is TGTGCCAGCTGGGCCCCCACAGAGAACACTGAAGCTTTCTTT. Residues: CASWAPTENTEAFF.

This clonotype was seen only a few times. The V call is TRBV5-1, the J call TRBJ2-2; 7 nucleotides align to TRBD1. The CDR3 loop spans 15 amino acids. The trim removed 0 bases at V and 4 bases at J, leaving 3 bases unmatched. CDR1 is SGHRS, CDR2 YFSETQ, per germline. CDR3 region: CASSLGDRVTGELFF. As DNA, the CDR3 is TGCGCCAGCAGCTTGGGTGACAGGGTCACCGGGGAGCTGTTTTTT.

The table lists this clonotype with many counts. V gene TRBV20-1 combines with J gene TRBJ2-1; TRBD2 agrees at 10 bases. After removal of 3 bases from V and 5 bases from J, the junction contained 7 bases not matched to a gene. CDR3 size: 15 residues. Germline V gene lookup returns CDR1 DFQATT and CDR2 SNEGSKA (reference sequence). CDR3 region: CSASPSSGGDNEQFF. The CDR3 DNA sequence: TGCAGTGCTAGTCCGTCTAGCGGGGGAGACAATGAGCAGTTCTTC.

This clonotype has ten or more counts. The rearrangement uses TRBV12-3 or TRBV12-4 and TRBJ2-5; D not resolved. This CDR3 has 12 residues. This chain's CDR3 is CASALDRETQYF. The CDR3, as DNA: TGTGCGTCGGCCCTCGACCGGGAGACCCAGTACTTC.

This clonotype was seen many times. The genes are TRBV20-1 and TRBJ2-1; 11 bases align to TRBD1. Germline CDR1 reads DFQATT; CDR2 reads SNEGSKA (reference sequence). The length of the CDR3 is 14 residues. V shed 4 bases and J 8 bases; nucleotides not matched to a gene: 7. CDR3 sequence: CSATHGTGGHEQFF. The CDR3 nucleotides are TGCAGTGCTACCCACGGGACAGGGGGACATGAGCAGTTCTTC.

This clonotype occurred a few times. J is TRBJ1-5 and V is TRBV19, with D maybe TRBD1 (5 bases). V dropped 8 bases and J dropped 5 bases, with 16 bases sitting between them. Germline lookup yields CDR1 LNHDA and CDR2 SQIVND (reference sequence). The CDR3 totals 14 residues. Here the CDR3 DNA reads TGTGCCAGTCGAACCGGGGGGTTCGATCAGCCCCAGCATTTT. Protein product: CASRTGGFDQPQHF.

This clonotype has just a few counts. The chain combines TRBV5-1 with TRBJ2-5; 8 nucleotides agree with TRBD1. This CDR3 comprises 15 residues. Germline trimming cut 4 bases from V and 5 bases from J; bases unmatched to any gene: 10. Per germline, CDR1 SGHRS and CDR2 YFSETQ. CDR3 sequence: CASSVLDRATETQYF. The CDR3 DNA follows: TGCGCCAGCAGCGTACTGGACAGGGCAACTGAGACCCAGTACTTC.

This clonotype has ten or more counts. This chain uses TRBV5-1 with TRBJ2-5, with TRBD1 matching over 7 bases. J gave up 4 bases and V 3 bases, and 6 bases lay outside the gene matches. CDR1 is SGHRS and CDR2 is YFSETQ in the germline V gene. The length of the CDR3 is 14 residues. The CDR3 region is CASSSGGSRETQYF. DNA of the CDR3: TGCGCCAGCAGCTCAGGGGGATCGCGAGAGACCCAGTACTTC.

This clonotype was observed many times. The CDR3 here is CASSLTGRYGAGDNEQFF. CDR3 DNA sequence: TGTGCCAGCAGCCTGACAGGGAGGTACGGCGCGGGGGACAATGAGCAGTTCTTC. V usage is TRBV7-3 and J usage is TRBJ2-1, with D perhaps matching TRBD1 or TRBD2 (7 bases each). Trimming removed 5 bases at V and 5 bases at J, with 25 bases between. Germline V gene data show CDR1 as SGHTA and CDR2 as FQGTGA. The CDR3 is 18 residues long.

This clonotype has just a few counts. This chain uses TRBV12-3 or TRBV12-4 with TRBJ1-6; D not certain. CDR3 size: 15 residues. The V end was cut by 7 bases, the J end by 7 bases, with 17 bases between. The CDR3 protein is CASTPFGESNSPLHF. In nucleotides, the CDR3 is TGTGCCAGCACCCCATTCGGGGAGTCGAATTCACCCCTCCACTTT.

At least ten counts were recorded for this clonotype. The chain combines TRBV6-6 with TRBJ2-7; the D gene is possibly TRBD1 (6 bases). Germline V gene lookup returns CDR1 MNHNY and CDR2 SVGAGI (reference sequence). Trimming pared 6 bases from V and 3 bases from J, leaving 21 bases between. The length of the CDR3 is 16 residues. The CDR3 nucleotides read TGTGCCAGCAGCCTTCATCCCGGAACAGGGAACTACGAGCAGTACGTC. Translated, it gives CASSLHPGTGNYEQYV.

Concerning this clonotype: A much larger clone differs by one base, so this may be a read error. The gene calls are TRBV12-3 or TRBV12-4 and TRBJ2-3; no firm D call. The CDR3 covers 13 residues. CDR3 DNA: TGTGCCACATCCCCCCGACCCGCTTATACGGAGTATTTT. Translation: CATSPRPAYTEYF.

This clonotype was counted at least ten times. The DNA of the CDR3 is TGTGCCACCAGCAGAGATCACCACTACGAGCAGTACTTC. Translation gives CATSRDHHYEQYF. The chain recombines TRBV15 with TRBJ2-7; D uncertain. V gave up 0 bases and J gave up 3 bases, with 6 bases separating them. The CDR3 sequence is 13 residues long. From germline, CDR1 is LNHNV and CDR2 YYDKDF (reference sequence).

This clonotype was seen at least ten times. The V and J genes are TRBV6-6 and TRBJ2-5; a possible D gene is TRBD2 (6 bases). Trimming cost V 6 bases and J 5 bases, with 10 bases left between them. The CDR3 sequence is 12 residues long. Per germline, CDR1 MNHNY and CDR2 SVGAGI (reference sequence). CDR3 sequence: CASSSRGETQYF. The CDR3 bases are TGTGCCAGCAGCTCTCGGGGGGAGACCCAGTACTTC.

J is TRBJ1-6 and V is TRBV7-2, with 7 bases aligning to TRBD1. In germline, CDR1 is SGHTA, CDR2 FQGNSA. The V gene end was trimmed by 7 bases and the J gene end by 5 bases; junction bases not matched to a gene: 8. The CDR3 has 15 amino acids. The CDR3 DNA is TGTGCCAGCAACCAAAGGGACAGAAATAATTCACCCCTCCACTTT. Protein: CASNQRDRNNSPLHF.

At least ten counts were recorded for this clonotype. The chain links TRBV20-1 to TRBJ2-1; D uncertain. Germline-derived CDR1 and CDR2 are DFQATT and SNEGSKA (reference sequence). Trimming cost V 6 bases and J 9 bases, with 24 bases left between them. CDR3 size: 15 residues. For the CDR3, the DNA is TGCAGTGCCCCCCCGGATAGGGATCACACCACTGAGCAGTTCTTC. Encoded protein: CSAPPDRDHTTEQFF.

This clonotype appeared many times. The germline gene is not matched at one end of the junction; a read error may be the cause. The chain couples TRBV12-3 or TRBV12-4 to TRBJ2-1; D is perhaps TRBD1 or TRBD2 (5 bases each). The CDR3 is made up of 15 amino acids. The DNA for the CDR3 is TGTGCCAGCAGCACGGGGACCTTAAAAGCTGTAGAGCGGTTCTTC. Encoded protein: CASSTGTLKAVERFF.

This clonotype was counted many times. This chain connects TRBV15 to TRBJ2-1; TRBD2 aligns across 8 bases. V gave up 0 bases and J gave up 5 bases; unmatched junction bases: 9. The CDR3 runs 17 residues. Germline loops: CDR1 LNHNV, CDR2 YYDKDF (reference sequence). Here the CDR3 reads CATSRDWGSGVHNEQFF. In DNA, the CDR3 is TGTGCCACCAGCAGAGATTGGGGTAGCGGGGTTCACAATGAGCAGTTCTTC.